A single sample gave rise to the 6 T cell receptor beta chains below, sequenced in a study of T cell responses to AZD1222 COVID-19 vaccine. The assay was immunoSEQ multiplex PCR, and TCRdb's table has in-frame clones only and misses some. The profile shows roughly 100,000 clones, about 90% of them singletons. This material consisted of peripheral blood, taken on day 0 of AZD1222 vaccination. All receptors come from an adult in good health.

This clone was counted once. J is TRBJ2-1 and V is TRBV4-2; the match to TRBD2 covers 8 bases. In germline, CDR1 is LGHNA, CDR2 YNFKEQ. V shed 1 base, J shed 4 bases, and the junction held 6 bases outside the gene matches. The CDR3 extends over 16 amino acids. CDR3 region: CASSQAGGANYNEQFF. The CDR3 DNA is TGTGCCAGCAGCCAAGCCGGGGGGGCCAATTACAATGAGCAGTTCTTC.

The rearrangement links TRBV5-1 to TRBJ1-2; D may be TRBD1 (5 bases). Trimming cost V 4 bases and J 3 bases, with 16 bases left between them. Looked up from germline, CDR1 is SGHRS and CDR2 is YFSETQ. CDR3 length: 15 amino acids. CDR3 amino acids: CASSVTRTSHYGYTF. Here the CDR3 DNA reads TGCGCCAGCAGCGTTACGAGGACATCGCACTATGGCTACACCTTC.

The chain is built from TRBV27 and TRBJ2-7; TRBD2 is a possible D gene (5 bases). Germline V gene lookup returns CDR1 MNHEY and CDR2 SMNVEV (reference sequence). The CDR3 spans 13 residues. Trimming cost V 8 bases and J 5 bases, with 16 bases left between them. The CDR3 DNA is TGTGCCAGCCGGAGGATCGCCGTCCACGAGCAGTACTTC. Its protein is CASRRIAVHEQYF.

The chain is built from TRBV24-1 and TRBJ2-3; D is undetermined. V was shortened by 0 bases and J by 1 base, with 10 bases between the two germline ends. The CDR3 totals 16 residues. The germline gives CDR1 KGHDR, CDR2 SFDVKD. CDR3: CATSDLQFTGTDTQYF. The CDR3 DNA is TGTGCCACCAGTGATTTGCAATTTACAGGCACAGATACGCAGTATTTT.

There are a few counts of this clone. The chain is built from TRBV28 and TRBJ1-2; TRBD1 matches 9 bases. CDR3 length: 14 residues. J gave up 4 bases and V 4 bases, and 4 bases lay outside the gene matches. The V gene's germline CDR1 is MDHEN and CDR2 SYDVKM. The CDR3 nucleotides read TGTGCCAGCAGTTCGGGACAGGGAACCTATGGCTACACCTTC. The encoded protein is CASSSGQGTYGYTF.

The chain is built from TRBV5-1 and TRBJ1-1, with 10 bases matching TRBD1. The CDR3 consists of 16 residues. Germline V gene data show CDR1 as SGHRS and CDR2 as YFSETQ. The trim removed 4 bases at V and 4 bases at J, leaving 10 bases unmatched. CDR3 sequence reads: CASSADRGPVTTEAFF. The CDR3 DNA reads TGCGCCAGCAGCGCCGACAGGGGGCCCGTCACCACTGAAGCTTTCTTT.